This T cell receptor beta chain was profiled in a study of blood T cell repertoires in COVID-19. Turning to the study itself: Nucleic acid was either cDNA or gDNA, and it came from T cells, B-cell-depleted T cells, or PBMCs.

V lost 0 bases, J lost 8 bases, and 14 bases lay in between. CDR1 is SGHRS, CDR2 YFSETQ, per germline. There are 15 residues in the CDR3. The assay was immunoSEQ multiplex PCR, and TCRdb's table has in-frame clones only and misses some. The repertoire holds roughly 410,000 clones, with about 90% as singletons. The sequenced material came from peripheral blood. This sequence originates from a woman aged 55 to 70 with COVID-19, enrolled during active disease. This chain connects TRBV5-1 to TRBJ1-4, with D possibly being TRBD1 (5 bases). CDR3 DNA sequence: TGCGCCAGCAGCTTGGCGGCAGGGTGGAACGAAAAACTGTTTTTT. Translation: CASSLAAGWNEKLFF.